This TCR beta chain was recovered during a study of blood T cell repertoires in COVID-19. Original analysis: Scientists estimated how many nucleated cells there were by amplifying reference gene primers. Libraries were prepared by immunoSEQ multiplex PCR; TCRdb keeps only in-frame clonotypes and omits some of them. V, J and clone size derive from that table, while D and trimming were established from the DNA sequence. The table lists over 250,000 clones, 80% to 90% of them singletons, with approximately 4% in the top ten. Germline CDR1 MDHEN, CDR2 SYDVKM. Losses at the gene ends were 8 bases for V and 1 base for J; bases not matched to a gene: 10. The CDR3 extends over 16 amino acids.

The chain links TRBV28 to TRBJ1-2; TRBD1 matches at 10 bases. This TCR derives from a man aged 25-45 years with acute COVID-19. The sequencing sample was made of PBMCs or T cells enriched from blood (not recorded which). Here the CDR3 reads CASRSTGGLNNYGYTF. Written as DNA, the CDR3 is TGTGCCAGCCGTTCGACAGGGGGCCTTAATAACTATGGCTACACCTTC.